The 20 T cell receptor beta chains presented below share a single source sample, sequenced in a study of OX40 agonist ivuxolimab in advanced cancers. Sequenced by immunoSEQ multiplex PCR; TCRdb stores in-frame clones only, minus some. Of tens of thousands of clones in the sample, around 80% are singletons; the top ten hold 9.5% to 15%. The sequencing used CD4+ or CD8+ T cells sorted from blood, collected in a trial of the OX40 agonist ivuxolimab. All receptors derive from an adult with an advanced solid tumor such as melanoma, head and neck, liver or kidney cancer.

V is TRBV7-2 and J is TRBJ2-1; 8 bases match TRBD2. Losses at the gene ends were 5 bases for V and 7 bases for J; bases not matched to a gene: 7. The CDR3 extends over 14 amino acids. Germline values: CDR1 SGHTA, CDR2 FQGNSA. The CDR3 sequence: CASSRGLVGNEQFF. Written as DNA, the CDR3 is TGTGCCAGCAGCCGGGGACTAGTGGGGAATGAGCAGTTCTTC.

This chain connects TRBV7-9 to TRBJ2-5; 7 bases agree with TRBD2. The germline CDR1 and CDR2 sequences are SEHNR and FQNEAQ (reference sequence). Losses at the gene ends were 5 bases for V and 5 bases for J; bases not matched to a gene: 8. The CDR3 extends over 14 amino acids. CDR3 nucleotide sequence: TGTGCCAGCAGCCAGGCGGGACTATCGGAGACCCAGTACTTC. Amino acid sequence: CASSQAGLSETQYF.

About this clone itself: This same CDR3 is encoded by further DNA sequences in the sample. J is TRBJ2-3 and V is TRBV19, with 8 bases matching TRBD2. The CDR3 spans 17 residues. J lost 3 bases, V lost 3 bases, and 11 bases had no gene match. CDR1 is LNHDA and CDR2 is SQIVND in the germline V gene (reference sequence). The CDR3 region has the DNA TGTGCCAGTAGTATGGGGATAAGAGCGGGGGTTACAGATACGCAGTATTTT. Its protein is CASSMGIRAGVTDTQYF. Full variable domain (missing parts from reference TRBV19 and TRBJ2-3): DGGITQSPKYLFRKEGQNVTLSCEQNLNHDAMYWYRQDPGQGLRLIYYSQIVNDFQKGDIAEGYSVSREKKESFPLTVTSAQKNPTAFYLCASSMGIRAGVTDTQYFGPGTRLTVL.

The CDR3 DNA reads as TGTGCCAGCAGTTTGGGCGGGCATACTGGAAACACCATATATTTT. Encoded protein: CASSLGGHTGNTIYF. This rearrangement joins TRBV28 to TRBJ1-3; no reliable D call. This CDR3 is built from 15 residues. Trimming stripped 3 bases from V and 2 bases from J, with 11 bases between. From germline, CDR1 is MDHEN and CDR2 SYDVKM.

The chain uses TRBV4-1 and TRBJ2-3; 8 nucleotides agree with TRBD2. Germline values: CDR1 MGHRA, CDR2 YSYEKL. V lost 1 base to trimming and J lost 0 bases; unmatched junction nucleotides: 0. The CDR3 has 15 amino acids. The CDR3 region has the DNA TGCGCCAGCAGCCAAGTAGCGGGAAGCACAGATACGCAGTATTTT. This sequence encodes CASSQVAGSTDTQYF.

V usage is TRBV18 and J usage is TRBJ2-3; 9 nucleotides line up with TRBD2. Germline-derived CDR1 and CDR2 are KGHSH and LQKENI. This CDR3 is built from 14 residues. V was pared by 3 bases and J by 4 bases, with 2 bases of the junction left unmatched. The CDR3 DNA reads TGTGCCAGCTCACCCCTAGCGGGGTCAGATACGCAGTATTTT. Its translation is CASSPLAGSDTQYF.

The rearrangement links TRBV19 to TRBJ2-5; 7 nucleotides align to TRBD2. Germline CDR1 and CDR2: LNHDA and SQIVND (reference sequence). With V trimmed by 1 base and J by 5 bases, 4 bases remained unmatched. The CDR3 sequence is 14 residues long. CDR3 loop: CASSIGGGLETQYF. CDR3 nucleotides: TGTGCCAGTAGTATAGGGGGGGGGTTGGAGACCCAGTACTTC. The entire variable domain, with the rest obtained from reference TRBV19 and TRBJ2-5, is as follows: DGGITQSPKYLFRKEGQNVTLSCEQNLNHDAMYWYRQDPGQGLRLIYYSQIVNDFQKGDIAEGYSVSREKKESFPLTVTSAQKNPTAFYLCASSIGGGLETQYFGPGTRLLVL.

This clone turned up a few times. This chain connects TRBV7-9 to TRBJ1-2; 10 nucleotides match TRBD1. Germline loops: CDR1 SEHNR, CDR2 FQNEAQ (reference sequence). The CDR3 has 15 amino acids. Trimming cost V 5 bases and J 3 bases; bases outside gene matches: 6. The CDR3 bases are TGTGCCAGCAGCGACCGGGACAGGGGTGACTATGGCTACACCTTC. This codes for CASSDRDRGDYGYTF.

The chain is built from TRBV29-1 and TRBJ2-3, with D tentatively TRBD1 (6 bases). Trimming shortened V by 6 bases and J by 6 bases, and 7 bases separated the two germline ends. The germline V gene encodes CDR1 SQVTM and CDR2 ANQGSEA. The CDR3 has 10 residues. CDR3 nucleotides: TGCAGCGTAAGGGGGGATACGCAGTATTTT. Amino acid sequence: CSVRGDTQYF.

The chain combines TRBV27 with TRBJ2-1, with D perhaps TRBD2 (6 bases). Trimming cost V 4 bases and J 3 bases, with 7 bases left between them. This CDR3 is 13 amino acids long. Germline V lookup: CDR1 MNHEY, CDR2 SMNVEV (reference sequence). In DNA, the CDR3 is TGTGCCAGCAGTTCGGGGGTCTACAATGAGCAGTTCTTC. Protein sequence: CASSSGVYNEQFF.

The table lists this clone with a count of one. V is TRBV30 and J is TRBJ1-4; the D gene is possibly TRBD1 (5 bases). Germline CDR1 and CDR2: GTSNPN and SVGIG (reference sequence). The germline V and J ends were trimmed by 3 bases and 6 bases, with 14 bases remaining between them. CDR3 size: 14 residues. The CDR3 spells CAWRGKRDDEKLFF. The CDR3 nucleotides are TGTGCCTGGAGGGGTAAGAGGGACGATGAAAAACTGTTTTTT.

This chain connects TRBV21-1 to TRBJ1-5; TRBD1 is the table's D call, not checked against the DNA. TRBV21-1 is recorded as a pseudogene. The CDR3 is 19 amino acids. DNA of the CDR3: TGTGCCAGCAGCAAAGAGCAAAGCATTTTTAACCAGGGTGACCAGCCCCAGCATTTT. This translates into CASSKEQSIFNQGDQPQHF.

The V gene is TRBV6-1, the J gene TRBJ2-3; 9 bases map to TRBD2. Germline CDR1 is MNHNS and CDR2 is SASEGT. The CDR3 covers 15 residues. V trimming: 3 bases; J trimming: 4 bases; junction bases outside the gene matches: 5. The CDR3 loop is CASSDQRGAADTQYF. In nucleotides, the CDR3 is TGTGCCAGCAGTGATCAGCGGGGGGCCGCAGATACGCAGTATTTT.

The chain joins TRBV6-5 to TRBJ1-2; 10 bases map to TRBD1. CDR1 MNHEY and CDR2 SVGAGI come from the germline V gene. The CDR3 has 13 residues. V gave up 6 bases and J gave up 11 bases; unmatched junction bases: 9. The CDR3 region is CASSDRDRGSYTF. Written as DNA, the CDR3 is TGTGCCAGCAGCGATCGGGACAGGGGATCGTACACCTTC.

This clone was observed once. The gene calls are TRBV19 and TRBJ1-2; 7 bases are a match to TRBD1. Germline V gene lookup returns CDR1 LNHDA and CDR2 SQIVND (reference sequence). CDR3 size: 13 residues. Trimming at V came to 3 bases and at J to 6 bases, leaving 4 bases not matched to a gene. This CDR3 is CASSIGQVDGYTF. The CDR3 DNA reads TGTGCCAGTAGTATCGGACAGGTTGATGGCTACACCTTC.

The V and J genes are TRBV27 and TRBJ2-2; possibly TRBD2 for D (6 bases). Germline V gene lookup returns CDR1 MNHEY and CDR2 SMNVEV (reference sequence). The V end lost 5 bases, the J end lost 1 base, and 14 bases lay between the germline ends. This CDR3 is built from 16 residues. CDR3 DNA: TGTGCCAGCAGTCCCGTTGGGGGAGGGAACACCGGGGAGCTGTTTTTT. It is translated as CASSPVGGGNTGELFF.

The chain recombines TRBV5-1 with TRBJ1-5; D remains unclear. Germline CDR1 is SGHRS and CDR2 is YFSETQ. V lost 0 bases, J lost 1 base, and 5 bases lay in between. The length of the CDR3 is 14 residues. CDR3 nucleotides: TGCGCCAGCAGCTTGGAGGGCAGCAATCAGCCCCAGCATTTT. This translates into CASSLEGSNQPQHF.

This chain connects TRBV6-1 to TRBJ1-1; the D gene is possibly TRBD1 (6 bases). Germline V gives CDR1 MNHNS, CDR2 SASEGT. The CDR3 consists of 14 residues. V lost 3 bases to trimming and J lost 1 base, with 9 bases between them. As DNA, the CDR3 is TGTGCCAGCAGTGAGCAACAGGGGAACACTGAAGCTTTCTTT. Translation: CASSEQQGNTEAFF.

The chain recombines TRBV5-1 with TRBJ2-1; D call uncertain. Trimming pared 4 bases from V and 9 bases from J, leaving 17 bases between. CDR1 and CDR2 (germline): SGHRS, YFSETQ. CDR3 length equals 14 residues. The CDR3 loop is CASSPLGPGFEQFF. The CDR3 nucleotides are TGCGCCAGCAGCCCCCTAGGTCCCGGCTTTGAGCAGTTCTTC.

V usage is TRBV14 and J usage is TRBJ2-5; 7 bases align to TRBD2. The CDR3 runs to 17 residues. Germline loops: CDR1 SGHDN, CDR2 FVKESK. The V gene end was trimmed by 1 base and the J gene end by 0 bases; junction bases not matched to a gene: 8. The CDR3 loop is CASSQGLTSSHQETQYF. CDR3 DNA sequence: TGTGCCAGCAGCCAAGGCTTGACTAGCTCCCACCAAGAGACCCAGTACTTC. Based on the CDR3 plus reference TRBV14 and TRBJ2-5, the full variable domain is EAGVTQFPSHSVIEKGQTVTLRCDPISGHDNLYWYRRVMGKEIKFLLHFVKESKQDESGMPNNRFLAERTGGTYSTLKVQPAELEDSGVYFCASSQGLTSSHQETQYFGPGTRLLVL.